This T cell receptor (beta chain) was obtained from a study of cytomegalovirus exposure and HLA in healthy donors. The wider study: Ancestry clustering placed around 80% of about 400 genotyped donors in the Caucasian-associated cluster.

The germline gives CDR1 SGHRS, CDR2 YFSETQ. The CDR3 totals 13 residues. Between the trimmed V and J ends, which lost 2 bases and 4 bases, there was a span of 9 bases. The PCR used 60 Vbeta and 13 Jbeta primers. Source study methods: About 12 million of some 80 million unique TCR beta chains were shared, per a later count. Profiling relied on immunoSEQ multiplex PCR, and the TCRdb table lists in-frame clones only, not all of them. D and trimming come from the DNA, and the V and J calls and clone size come from that table. This table has some 120,000 clones, 83% appearing once. Comments on this clone: The antigen is unknown.

Findings and caveats of the study: Testing in vitro showed a few CMV-associated chains specific for CMV antigens. Within an earlier analysis, most TCR beta V segments proved productive either about 87% or about 30% of the time.

This receptor was identified in a woman aged 40 to 50 in good health and CMV-seropositive. The chain carries TRBV5-1 and TRBJ1-1, with D tentatively TRBD1 (5 bases). The sample consisted of PBMCs. CDR3 protein: CASSFREGTEAFF. CDR3 bases: TGCGCCAGCAGCTTCAGGGAGGGCACTGAAGCTTTCTTT.